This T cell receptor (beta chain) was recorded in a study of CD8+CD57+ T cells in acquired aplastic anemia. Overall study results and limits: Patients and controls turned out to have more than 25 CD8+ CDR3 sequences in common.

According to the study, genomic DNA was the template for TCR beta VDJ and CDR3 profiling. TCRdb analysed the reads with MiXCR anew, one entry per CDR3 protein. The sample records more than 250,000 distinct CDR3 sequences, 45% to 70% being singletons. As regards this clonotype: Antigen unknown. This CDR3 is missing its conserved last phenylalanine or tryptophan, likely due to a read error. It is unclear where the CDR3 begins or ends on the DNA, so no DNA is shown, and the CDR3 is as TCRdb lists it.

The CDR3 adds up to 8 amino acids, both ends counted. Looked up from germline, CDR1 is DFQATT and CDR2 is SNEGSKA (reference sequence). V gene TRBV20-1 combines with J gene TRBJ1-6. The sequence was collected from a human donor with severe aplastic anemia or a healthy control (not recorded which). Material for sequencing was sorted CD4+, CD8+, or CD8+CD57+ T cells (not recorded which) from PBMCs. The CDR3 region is CSAPALYS.